What follows are 21 T cell receptor beta chains derived from one specimen sequenced in a study of blood T cells in healthy people across ages. Then a second PCR, running roughly 7 to 11 cycles, was carried out with a sample-barcoded 5' primer and a J-beta primer mix. TCRdb ran MiXCR on the 5' RACE reads and lists one entry per CDR3 protein. Seen here are around 820,000 distinct CDR3 sequences, around 25% observed once, and the top ten hold approximately 4%. The sample also formed part of further work on T cells of mothers and their children.

Input material: blood. Receptors were obtained from a boy aged 5-17 years in good health.

This clonotype was counted between two and nine times. The rearrangement links TRBV28 to TRBJ2-5; D remains ambiguous. The germline V gene encodes CDR1 MDHEN and CDR2 SYDVKM. The CDR3 totals 16 residues. V shed 4 bases and J shed 2 bases, with 17 bases lying between them. CDR3 bases: TGTGCCAGCAGTTCAAGGCGAGAACCTAAACAAGAGACCCAGTACTTC. Translation: CASSSRREPKQETQYF.

This clonotype has only a few counts. The V and J genes are TRBV7-3 and TRBJ1-4; TRBD1 aligns across 7 bases. The germline V gene encodes CDR1 SGHTA and CDR2 FQGTGA. This CDR3 comprises 13 residues. J lost 5 bases, V lost 4 bases, and 1 base had no gene match. CDR3 loop: CASSSGQNEKLFF. CDR3 DNA: TGTGCCAGCAGCTCGGGACAGAATGAAAAACTGTTTTTT.

The chain couples TRBV15 to TRBJ1-1, with a tentative D call TRBD1 (6 bases). V lost 0 bases and J 4 bases, leaving 12 bases between the germline ends. CDR1 is LNHNV and CDR2 is YYDKDF in the germline V gene (reference sequence). The CDR3 is 15 amino acids. The CDR3 DNA follows: TGTGCCACCAGCAGAGATCGGGGGGCAACCACTGAAGCTTTCTTT. Its translation is CATSRDRGATTEAFF.

This clonotype was recorded a few times. J is TRBJ2-5 and V is TRBV6-2 or TRBV6-3; D possibly corresponds to TRBD1 (6 bases). V was shortened by 6 bases and J by 5 bases, with 22 bases between the two germline ends. This CDR3 spans 16 amino acids. Looked up from germline, CDR1 is MNHEY and CDR2 is SVGEGT. This CDR3 is CASSLTDSRVFETQYF. The CDR3 DNA sequence: TGTGCCAGCAGCCTCACGGACAGCCGAGTGTTCGAGACCCAGTACTTC.

This rearrangement joins TRBV20-1 to TRBJ2-5; 11 bases map to TRBD1. V dropped 3 bases and J dropped 6; count of bases not matched to a gene: 9. The germline CDR1 and CDR2 sequences are DFQATT and SNEGSKA (reference sequence). The CDR3 runs 15 residues. The chain's CDR3 is CSASDPGTGGKTQYF. The CDR3 nucleotides read TGCAGTGCTAGTGATCCCGGGACAGGGGGGAAGACCCAGTACTTC.

The rearrangement joins TRBV20-1 to TRBJ2-5; 9 bases line up with TRBD2. With the DNA end fitting TRBJ2-7 better, the J assignment may be wrong. The CDR3 loop spans 15 amino acids. CDR1 is DFQATT, CDR2 SNEGSKA, per germline (reference sequence). The CDR3 DNA sequence: TGCAGTGCTAGAGATACCGGGACTAGCTTCTACGAGCAGTACTTC. Its translation: CSARDTGTSFYEQYF.

V gene TRBV20-1 combines with J gene TRBJ2-1, with 7 nucleotides matching TRBD1. With the DNA end fitting TRBJ2-5 better, the J assignment may be wrong. CDR1 and CDR2 (germline): DFQATT, SNEGSKA (reference sequence). The CDR3 contains 14 residues. CDR3 bases: TGCAGTGCTAGGGGTCCAGGGGGACGGGAGACCCAGTACTTC. Its translation: CSARGPGGRETQYF.

This clonotype came up a few times. The V call is TRBV20-1, the J call TRBJ2-5; 8 bases fit TRBD2. The DNA end is a closer match to TRBJ2-7, so the J assignment may be wrong. The germline V gene encodes CDR1 DFQATT and CDR2 SNEGSKA (reference sequence). The CDR3 has 14 residues. CDR3 in DNA: TGCAGTGCTAGCTTTTTCGGGACTAGCTACGAGCAGTACTTC. Translation: CSASFFGTSYEQYF.

This chain uses TRBV28 with TRBJ1-4; D ambiguous. V was pared by 8 bases and J by 10 bases, with 14 bases between. Germline V gene lookup returns CDR1 MDHEN and CDR2 SYDVKM. The CDR3 totals 12 residues. The CDR3 protein is CASSSRARKLFF. The CDR3 region has the DNA TGTGCCAGCTCTTCGAGGGCGCGAAAACTGTTTTTT.

In its sample, this clonotype was seen many times. This chain uses TRBV14 with TRBJ1-2, with D possibly being TRBD1 (6 bases). This CDR3 spans 14 amino acids. Germline CDR1 is SGHDN and CDR2 is FVKESK. V lost 4 bases and J 2 bases, leaving 11 bases between the germline ends. The CDR3 sequence: CASSPTGDNYGYTF. CDR3 nucleotide sequence: TGTGCCAGCAGCCCGACAGGAGACAACTATGGCTACACCTTC.

CDR3 in DNA: TGTGCCAGCAGCAACCGCTACGAGCAGTACTTC. Protein product: CASSNRYEQYF. The chain combines TRBV7-2 with TRBJ2-7; D gene unclear. Germline V gene sequence: CDR1 SGHTA, CDR2 FQGNSA. This CDR3 is built from 11 residues. Trimming left V 5 bases short and J 3 bases short, with 5 bases between.

The chain employs TRBV6-6 and TRBJ2-5; the D gene is possibly TRBD2 (5 bases). V lost 10 bases and J 4 bases, leaving 19 bases between the germline ends. Germline lookup yields CDR1 MNHNY and CDR2 SVGAGI (reference sequence). The CDR3 sequence is 14 residues long. As DNA, the CDR3 is TGTGCCACCAGGACTCTTCGGTTGCCAGAGACCCAGTACTTC. Encoded protein: CATRTLRLPETQYF.

The table lists this clonotype with a few counts. The V and J genes are TRBV5-1 and TRBJ1-5; 10 bases align to TRBD1. CDR1 is SGHRS, CDR2 YFSETQ, per germline. The J segment lost 6 bases and the V segment lost 4 bases, leaving 7 bases of the junction unmatched. The CDR3 loop spans 15 amino acids. The DNA of the CDR3 is TGCGCCAGCAGCCGAGGGACAGGGGAAAGTCAGCCCCAGCATTTT. It is translated as CASSRGTGESQPQHF.

This clonotype has just a few counts. With a much larger clone just one base away, this may be a read error. The CDR3 sequence is CASSYSDSGGAETQYF. As DNA, the CDR3 is TGTGCCAGCAGTTACTCGGACAGCGGGGGGGCGGAGACCCAGTACTTC. The rearrangement joins TRBV6-5 to TRBJ2-5; TRBD2 agrees at 10 bases. This CDR3 is 16 amino acids long. Germline trimming cut 0 bases from V and 5 bases from J; bases unmatched to any gene: 6. CDR1 MNHEY and CDR2 SVGAGI come from the germline V gene.

The chain recombines TRBV20-1 with TRBJ2-7; 7 bases fit TRBD2. J was trimmed by 2 bases and V by 6 bases; bases with no gene match: 7. This CDR3 comprises 13 residues. In germline, CDR1 is DFQATT, CDR2 SNEGSKA (reference sequence). CDR3 sequence (DNA): TGCAGTGCGGGGGGGGACGGGCCCTACGAGCAGTACTTC. It yields the protein CSAGGDGPYEQYF.

V usage is TRBV6-2 or TRBV6-3 and J usage is TRBJ1-1, with 9 positions matching TRBD1. Unmatched junction bases numbered 10, after V lost 2 bases and J lost 3 bases. The CDR3 has 17 residues. Germline assignment: CDR1 MNHEY and CDR2 SVGEGT. CDR3 residues: CASSYHLGQGFDTEAFF. CDR3 nucleotides: TGTGCCAGCAGTTACCATCTGGGACAGGGATTCGACACTGAAGCTTTCTTT.

This sequence joins TRBV10-3 and TRBJ2-2, with TRBD2 as a possible D gene (5 bases). Germline CDR1 ENHRY, CDR2 SYGVKD. V was shortened by 8 bases and J by 2 bases, with 21 bases between the two germline ends. The CDR3 contains 17 residues. The CDR3 nucleotides are TGTGCCATCGGAACTGGACTGAACTCGAAAAACACCGGGGAGCTGTTTTTT. The encoded protein is CAIGTGLNSKNTGELFF.

There are many counts of this clonotype. V usage is TRBV5-1 and J usage is TRBJ2-5; a weak D match, TRBD2 (6 bases). With 0 bases removed from V and 2 bases from J, the gap between germline ends came to 29 bases. This CDR3 contains 21 residues. Germline V gene data show CDR1 as SGHRS and CDR2 as YFSETQ. This CDR3 reads CASSLGPPGVAGSAVQETQYF. In DNA form, the CDR3 reads TGCGCCAGCAGCTTGGGTCCCCCCGGGGTCGCGGGGAGCGCGGTTCAAGAGACCCAGTACTTC. Complete variable domain (other parts from reference TRBV5-1 and TRBJ2-5): KAGVTQTPRYLIKTRGQQVTLSCSPISGHRSVSWYQQTPGQGLQFLFEYFSETQRNKGNFPGRFSGRQFSNSRSEMNVSTLELGDSALYLCASSLGPPGVAGSAVQETQYFGPGTRLLVL.

As for this clonotype: The CDR3 does not close with the conserved phenylalanine or tryptophan, likely indicating a read error. The rearrangement joins TRBV20-1 to TRBJ1-6; D remains unclear. The germline V gene has CDR1 DFQATT and CDR2 SNEGSKA (reference sequence). The CDR3 loop spans 13 amino acids. V lost 6 bases and J 10 bases, leaving 16 bases between the germline ends. The chain's CDR3 is CSARPAVGSPLHL. CDR3 DNA sequence: TGCAGTGCACGTCCAGCTGTGGGCTCACCCCTCCACCTT.

Ten or more counts support this clonotype. The rearrangement joins TRBV4-1 to TRBJ2-5; 10 bases are a match to TRBD1. Per germline, CDR1 MGHRA and CDR2 YSYEKL. Trimming removed 5 bases from V and 11 bases from J; junction bases left unmatched: 17. CDR3 length: 16 amino acids. The chain's CDR3 is CASSINTGTGVREQYF. The DNA for the CDR3 is TGCGCCAGCAGCATTAATACCGGGACAGGGGTGCGTGAGCAGTACTTC.

The chain employs TRBV5-5 and TRBJ2-7; 8 bases fit TRBD1. This CDR3 contains 16 residues. Germline CDR1 reads SGHKS; CDR2 reads YYEKEE (reference sequence). Trimming at V came to 4 bases and at J to 2 bases, leaving 11 bases not matched to a gene. The DNA for the CDR3 is TGTGCCAGCAGCGATCGTGCGGACAGGGTTACCTACGAGCAGTACTTC. Translating it yields CASSDRADRVTYEQYF.